Listed below are T cell receptor beta chains from one sample, sequenced in a study of shared clonotypes between healthy human individuals. TCRdb's table, derived via immunoSEQ multiplex PCR, lists solely in-frame clones and lacks some. This sample has around 2.5 million clones, with roughly 93% found just once. The sequencing input was naive CD4+ T cells from PBMCs. The source of these receptors is a man between 18 and 35 years old in good health. Some clones in this sample may be carry-over from other donors' samples. Both conserved end residues are trimmed from each CDR3. The order of the fields is V gene, J gene, CDR3 protein.

TRBV2	TRBJ1-4	ASRTSANEKLF
TRBV5-1	TRBJ1-2	ASSLQDRGYGYT
TRBV7-3	TRBJ2-7	ASSLDGTYEQY
TRBV11-2	TRBJ2-2	ASSLRGNTGELF
TRBV6-5	TRBJ2-3	ASSVSQGAQIPQY
TRBV2	TRBJ2-6	ASSDRDRASSGANVLT
TRBV4-2	TRBJ1-1	ASSPSGLRNTEAF
TRBV5-4	TRBJ1-4	ASSRDRGFDEKLF
TRBV28	TRBJ2-1	ASSLDSSAPSYNEQF
TRBV5-1	TRBJ2-3	ASNELPQGARADTQY
TRBV27	TRBJ2-7	ASSLKEIGGYDEQY
TRBV7-8	TRBJ2-7	ASSGSGESEQY
TRBV2	TRBJ1-2	ASSEEGFGYGYT
TRBV30	TRBJ2-1	AWTSRDEQF
TRBV9	TRBJ2-1	ASSVVAGSYNEQF
TRBV7-2	TRBJ1-5	ASSLYEGRRIHNQPQH
TRBV2	TRBJ1-2	ASRDDRGFDYGYT
TRBV6-5	TRBJ2-7	ASSYRGQGDEQY
TRBV6-5	TRBJ2-1	ASSYSHGSGSNEQF
TRBV10-2	TRBJ2-7	ASAPPGQGALGEQY
TRBV2	TRBJ2-7	ASSFQGTSDRLKQY
TRBV9	TRBJ1-1	ASSEGGNAGSEAF
TRBV9	TRBJ1-2	ASSGRGGSNYGYT
TRBV6-1	TRBJ2-1	ASRLAGGFTMRQF